This record covers a single T cell receptor beta chain. These data come from a study of PD-1 blockade in mismatch repair-deficient tumors. Study-wide background: Patients had approximately 11 mismatch repair-deficient cancer types and were previously treated and progressing.

Sequencing used immunoSEQ multiplex PCR; TCRdb keeps in-frame clones, though not all of them. The top ten clones hold 3.5% to 4% of a sample with more than 30,000 clones, more than 75% of them seen once. From germline, CDR1 is MNHEY and CDR2 SMNVEV (reference sequence). The V gene lost 3 bases and the J gene lost 1 base, with 6 bases spanning the gap. This CDR3 has 13 residues. The chain is built from TRBV27 and TRBJ1-1, with D hard to call. Sequenced here: peripheral blood, sampled roughly 76 weeks after starting pembrolizumab. The receptor's source is an adult with mismatch repair-deficient cancer. Here the CDR3 reads CASSLSPNTEAFF. CDR3 bases: TGTGCCAGCAGTTTGTCACCGAACACTGAAGCTTTCTTT.